This T cell receptor (beta chain) was observed in a study of shared clonotypes between healthy human individuals (dated by TCRdb to 2018 to 2021). With respect to the entire study: Three men and a couple of women, aged 18 to 49 years, made up the cohort. Leukapheresis yielded between about 0.85 and 9.5 billion PBMCs per donor. Blood TCR repertoires of roughly five healthy adults were deeply sequenced to estimate repertoire size and the extent of clonotype sharing between individuals. Libraries were prepared and TCR repertoires were sequenced by different laboratories using diverse techniques, in order to increase sequencing depth and limit assay-specific biases. Study-level results and caveats: The genetic and exposure-history diversity represented was limited by the small number of donors. Based on pairwise subsampling, the degree of clonotype sharing among donors was expected to be affected by sequencing depth. Sampling was restricted to blood, and TCR repertoires in tissue are likely to differ from TCR repertoires in blood.

Using the deep immunoSEQ assay, TCR CDR3 regions were amplified from genomic DNA by multiplex PCR. Genomic DNA extracted from each cell subset was distributed evenly over all wells of several immunoSEQ 96-well plates, and each plate served as one replicate. Each replicate PCR for unsorted PBMC received roughly 300 ng genomic DNA, equal to 30,000 to 35,000 T cell genomes. Unsorted PBMC genomic DNA was sequenced across ten immunoSEQ deep assay plates. Purified libraries were quantified with a Qubit 3.0 fluorometer, sized on a Bioanalyzer 2100, and re-quantified with the KAPA Library Quantification kit. A separate single-read 150-cycle Illumina NextSeq 550 flow cell was used to sequence each immunoSEQ 96-well plate. The published analysis was carried out like this. Because the immunoSEQ output included only junctional sequences and no quality scores, the filtering could not be the same as the filtering used for full-length reads. To assign V/J genes and CDR3, sequences were annotated against IMGT germline references using PyIR, a Python wrapper for IgBLAST v1.9. Reads with weak V/J assignments (E-value above 1e-6), missing CDR3, stop codons, out-of-frame junctions, or ambiguous translated residues were removed. V3J clonotypes were defined as sequences sharing an identical inferred V gene, J gene, and CDR3 amino acid sequence. The percentage overlap between two repertoires was calculated by dividing the number of shared unique clonotypes by the size of the smaller repertoire. Richness of each repertoire was evaluated using RTK rarefaction, the Chao1 estimator, and Recon v2.1 estimates of unobserved clonotypes. In TCRdb, the immuneACCESS table is reduced to in-frame sequences with V and J assigned. These tables do not hold every clone; where another copy was compared, an unresolved V gene accounts for under half, and the others remain unexplained. The D gene and trimming were derived from the DNA, and the V and J assignments and clone size from that table. The sample table holds around 500,000 clones, of which roughly 85% were seen once. Together, the top ten hold approximately 12% of the sample.

The CDR3 runs 14 residues from the cysteine to the phenylalanine. Here the CDR3 DNA is all that survives: 42 bases in frame from base 1. V and J are trimmed by 0 bases and 7 bases, and the gene matches miss 6 bases of the junction. As encoded in the germline V gene, CDR1 is SGDLS while CDR2 is YYNGEE. The donors were healthy, HIV-negative adults with no recently reported acute infections or vaccinations. Every donor was a Caucasian adult living in Nashville, Tennessee, USA. For unsorted samples, 75 million to 100 million PBMCs were counted and genomic DNA was extracted with the QIAamp DNA Blood Mini kit. Blood was obtained by leukapheresis, after which PBMCs were separated by Ficoll-Histopaque density gradient centrifugation and cryopreserved in liquid nitrogen vapor phase. Of note for this clone: Its antigen has not been determined. Base-call qualities are not available, and no considerably larger clone is one nucleotide away.

The rearrangement joined TRBV9 to TRBJ1-2, with 7 bases aligning to TRBD1. The sequence was collected from a woman aged 40-49 years in good health. Some clones in this sample may be carry-over from other donors' samples. Material for sequencing was PBMCs. The nucleotide sequence reads as follows: TGTGCCAGCAGCGTAGGACAGGGTTTTGGTGGCTACACCTTC. Its protein product is CASSVGQGFGGYTF. Extended through the reference TRBV9 and TRBJ1-2 proteins, this CDR3 yields the full variable domain: DSGVTQTPKHLITATGQRVTLRCSPRSGDLSVYWYQQSLDQGLQFLIQYYNGEERAKGNILERFSAQQFPDLHSELNLSSLELGDSALYFCASSVGQGFGGYTFGSGTRLTVV.